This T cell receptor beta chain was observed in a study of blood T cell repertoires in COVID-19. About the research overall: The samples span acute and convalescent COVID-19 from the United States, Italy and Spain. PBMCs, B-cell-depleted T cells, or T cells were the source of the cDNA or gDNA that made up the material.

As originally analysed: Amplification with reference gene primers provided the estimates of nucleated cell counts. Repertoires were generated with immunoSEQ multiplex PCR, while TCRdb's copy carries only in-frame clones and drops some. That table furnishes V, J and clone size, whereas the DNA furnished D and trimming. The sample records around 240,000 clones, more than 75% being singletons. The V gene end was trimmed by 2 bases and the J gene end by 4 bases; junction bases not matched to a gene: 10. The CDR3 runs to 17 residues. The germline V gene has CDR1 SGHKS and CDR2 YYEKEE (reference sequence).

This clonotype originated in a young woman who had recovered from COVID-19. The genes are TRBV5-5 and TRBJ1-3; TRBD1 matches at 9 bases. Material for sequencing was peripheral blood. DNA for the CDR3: TGTGCCAGCAGCTTAGTCGTGGGACAGGGTCCGGGAAACACCATATATTTT. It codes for CASSLVVGQGPGNTIYF. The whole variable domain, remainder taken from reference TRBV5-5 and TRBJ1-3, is DAGVTQSPTHLIKTRGQQVTLRCSPISGHKSVSWYQQVLGQGPQFIFQYYEKEERGRGNFPDRFSARQFPNYSSELNVNALLLGDSALYLCASSLVVGQGPGNTIYFGEGSWLTVV.